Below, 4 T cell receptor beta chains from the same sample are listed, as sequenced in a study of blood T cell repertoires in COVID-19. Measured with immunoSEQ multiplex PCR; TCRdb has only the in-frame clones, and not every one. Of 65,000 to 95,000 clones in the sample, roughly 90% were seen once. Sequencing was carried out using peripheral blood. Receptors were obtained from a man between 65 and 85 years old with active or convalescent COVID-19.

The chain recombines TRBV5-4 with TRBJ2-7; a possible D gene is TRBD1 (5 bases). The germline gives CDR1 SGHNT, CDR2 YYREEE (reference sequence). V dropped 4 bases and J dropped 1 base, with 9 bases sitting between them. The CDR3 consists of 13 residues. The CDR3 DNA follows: TGTGCCAGCAGCCCCACAGGATCCTACGAGCAGTACTTC. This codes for CASSPTGSYEQYF.

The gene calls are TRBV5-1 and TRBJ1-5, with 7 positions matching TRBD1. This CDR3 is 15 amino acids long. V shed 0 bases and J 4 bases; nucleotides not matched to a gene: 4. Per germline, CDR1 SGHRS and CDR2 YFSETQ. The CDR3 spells CASSLGTQGNQPQHF. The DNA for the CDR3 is TGCGCCAGCAGCTTGGGCACACAGGGGAATCAGCCCCAGCATTTT.

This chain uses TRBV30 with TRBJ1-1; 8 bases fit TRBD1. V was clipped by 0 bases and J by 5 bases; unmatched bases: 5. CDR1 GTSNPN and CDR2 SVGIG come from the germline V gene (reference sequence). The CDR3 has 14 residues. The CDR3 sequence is CAWSVGWTGTEAFF. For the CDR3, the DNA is TGTGCCTGGAGTGTAGGCTGGACAGGGACTGAAGCTTTCTTT.

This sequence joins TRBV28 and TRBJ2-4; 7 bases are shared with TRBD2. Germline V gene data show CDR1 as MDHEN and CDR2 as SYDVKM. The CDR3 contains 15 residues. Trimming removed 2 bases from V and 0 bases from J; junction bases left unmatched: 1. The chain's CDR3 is CASSLLAVAKNIQYF. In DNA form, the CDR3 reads TGTGCCAGCAGTTTACTAGCGGTAGCCAAAAACATTCAGTACTTC.